This T cell receptor beta chain stems from a study of chemoradiotherapy in HPV16-positive cancers. Study observations and caveats: Functional assays defining HPV-specific T cells used only a couple of HPV16-positive patients.

V lost 4 bases, J lost 4 bases, and 17 bases stayed unmatched. Germline V lookup: CDR1 SGHRS, CDR2 YFSETQ. This CDR3 has 17 residues. TCRdb keeps only in-frame clones here, not all; method: immunoSEQ multiplex PCR. The sample carries about 21,000 clones, approximately 86% recorded once. Concerning this clone: Its antigen is not identified.

The clonotype comes from a human donor with HPV-associated anogenital cancer. The rearrangement links TRBV5-1 to TRBJ2-7; 7 bases fit TRBD1. The specimen comprised blood, sampled from a patient who underwent chemoradiotherapy. The CDR3 spells CASSTGTVSRSSYEQYF. For the CDR3, the DNA is TGCGCCAGCAGCACCGGGACAGTAAGCAGAAGCTCTTACGAGCAGTACTTC.